This record concerns one TCR beta chain sequence. Those who donated were healthy HIV-negative adults, with no recent acute infections or vaccinations reported. Every one of the donors was a Caucasian adult that lived in Nashville, Tennessee. The source of the sample is a study of shared clonotypes between healthy human individuals. Study at large: Donor ages ranged 18 to 49 years: a couple of women, a few men. Every donor yielded three CD4 naive, three CD4 memory, two CD8 naive and one CD8 memory plate.

Here immunoSEQ multiplex PCR was the method, and the copy in TCRdb shows in-frame clones only, minus some. Of some 1.5 million clones in the sample, approximately 98% were seen once. The TCR originated in a man aged 30-40 years in good health. The sequenced sample was naive CD4+ T cells sorted from blood. Subset denoted: CD45RA+ positively selected.

CDR3 nucleotide sequence: TGTGCCAGCACCAAAGCTAGCGGGAGGGGATCCAATGAGCAGTTCTTC. Translating it yields CASTKASGRGSNEQFF. The chain combines TRBV5-4 with TRBJ2-1; 12 bases line up with TRBD2. CDR1 and CDR2 from the germline V gene are SGHNT and YYREEE (reference sequence). The CDR3 sequence is 16 residues long. V trimming: 6 bases; J trimming: 6 bases; junction bases outside the gene matches: 10.